This T cell receptor beta chain was obtained from a study of T cell responses to AZD1222 COVID-19 vaccine. Study results and caveats: The study sampled repertoires only after the peak T cell response. Reports indicate that nearly half of spike-specific TCRs are directed at unmutated variant regions. With two AZD1222 doses given, Spike-specific TCR breadth and depth both rose. It was only a handful of AZD1222 recipients who were seropositive at baseline.

Some clones are missing from TCRdb's copy, which holds only in-frame ones; the method was immunoSEQ multiplex PCR. The sample carries about 200,000 clones, around nine tenths recorded once. Concerning this clone: Its antigen is still unknown.

V was clipped by 1 base and J by 5 bases, with 11 bases between them. This CDR3 is built from 14 residues. Germline V gene data show CDR1 as SGHDN and CDR2 as FVKESK. The chain has TRBV14 and TRBJ1-1; possible D gene TRBD1, 6 bases. This receptor was obtained from an adult who received the MenACWY meningococcal vaccine as a control. This specimen consisted of peripheral blood, obtained 28 days after the second dose of the MenACWY control vaccine. Written as DNA, the CDR3 is TGTGCCAGCAGCCAAGCTAGGGGGAGAACTGAAGCTTTCTTT. Amino acids: CASSQARGRTEAFF.